These 4 T cell receptor beta chains share one sample of origin, sequenced in a study of T cells after posttransplantation cyclophosphamide. Busulfan-fludarabine conditioning, marrow transplant, and cyclophosphamide on days +3 and +4 were administered. The data were produced by immunoSEQ multiplex PCR, yet TCRdb's version contains in-frame clones alone and is incomplete. In the table there are 20,000 or so clones, around 90% of which are singletons. The sequences come from PBMCs, collected after allogeneic stem cell transplant with posttransplant cyclophosphamide. These receptors came from a female patient in her forties or fifties who received an allogeneic stem cell transplant from a related donor, was CMV-positive, and had no GVHD. The graft donor may have contributed some T cells.

CDR3 sequence (DNA): TGTGCCAGCAGCTTGGGCACCCATCAGCCCCAGCATTTT. This codes for CASSLGTHQPQHF. V gene TRBV7-9 combines with J gene TRBJ1-5; no definite D call. V was clipped by 3 bases and J by 5 bases, with 8 bases between them. CDR1 and CDR2 from the germline V gene are SEHNR and FQNEAQ (reference sequence). The CDR3 runs 13 residues.

The chain joins TRBV5-1 to TRBJ2-2, with 12 positions matching TRBD2. V lost 5 bases and J lost 4; bases outside the gene matches: 3. The CDR3 spans 15 residues. The V gene's germline CDR1 is SGHRS and CDR2 YFSETQ. The CDR3 loop is CASSQTSGSTGELFF. The CDR3 DNA sequence: TGCGCCAGCAGTCAGACTAGCGGGAGCACCGGGGAGCTGTTTTTT.

This clone appeared a single time. The V call is TRBV18, the J call TRBJ1-1, with 8 nucleotides matching TRBD1. The CDR3 covers 16 residues. Losses at the gene ends were 4 bases for V and 0 bases for J; bases not matched to a gene: 7. From germline, CDR1 is KGHSH and CDR2 LQKENI. CDR3 residues: CASSQQDRVMNTEAFF. Written as DNA, the CDR3 is TGTGCCAGCTCACAGCAGGACAGGGTAATGAACACTGAAGCTTTCTTT.

This clone was counted a few times. The chain combines TRBV10-2 with TRBJ1-4; 8 nucleotides align to TRBD1. The germline gives CDR1 WSHSY, CDR2 SAAADI. The J segment lost 3 bases and the V segment lost 5 bases, leaving 8 bases of the junction unmatched. The CDR3 spans 16 residues. This CDR3 reads CASSSPGQVSNEKLFF. CDR3 in DNA: TGCGCCAGCAGTTCACCGGGACAGGTTTCTAATGAAAAACTGTTTTTT.